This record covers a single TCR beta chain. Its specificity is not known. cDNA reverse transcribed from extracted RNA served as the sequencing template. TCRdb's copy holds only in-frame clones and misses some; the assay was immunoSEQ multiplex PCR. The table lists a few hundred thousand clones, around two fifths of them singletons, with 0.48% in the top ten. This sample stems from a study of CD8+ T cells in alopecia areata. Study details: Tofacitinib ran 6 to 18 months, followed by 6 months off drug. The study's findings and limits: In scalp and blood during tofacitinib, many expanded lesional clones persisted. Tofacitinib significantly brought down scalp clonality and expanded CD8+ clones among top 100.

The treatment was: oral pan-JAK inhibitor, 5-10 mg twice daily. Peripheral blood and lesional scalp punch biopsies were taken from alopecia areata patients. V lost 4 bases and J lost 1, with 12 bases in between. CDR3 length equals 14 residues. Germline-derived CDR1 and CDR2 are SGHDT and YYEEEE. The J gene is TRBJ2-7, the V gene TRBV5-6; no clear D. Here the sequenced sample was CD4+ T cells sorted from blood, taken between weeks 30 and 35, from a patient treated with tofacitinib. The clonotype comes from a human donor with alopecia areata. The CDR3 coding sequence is TGTGCCAGCAGCCCGGTGGCGGTTTCCTACGAGCAGTACTTC. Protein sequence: CASSPVAVSYEQYF.